Listed below are T cell receptor beta chains from one sample, sequenced in a study of cytomegalovirus exposure and HLA in healthy donors. Assay: immunoSEQ multiplex PCR; the TCRdb copy retains only in-frame clones and omits some. The table records around 150,000 clones, about 89% of them present only once. Sample: PBMCs. These receptors were taken from a woman aged 18-29 years in good health and CMV-seropositive. The CDR3 runs from the conserved cysteine through the conserved F or W. Each record gives: V gene, J gene, clone size, D gene, CDR3 protein, CDR3 DNA. A D gene is named only where the DNA matches it firmly. Size values are once, few and many counts, or a class for expanded clones, and some rows have none.

TRBV7-9	TRBJ1-4	NA	NA	CASSLASFGVEKLFF	TGTGCCAGCAGCTTAGCTTCCTTCGGGGTAGAAAAACTGTTTTTT
TRBV9	TRBJ2-1	NA	NA	CASSPHRGEQFF	TGTGCCAGCAGTCCTCACCGGGGTGAGCAGTTCTTC
TRBV2	TRBJ2-5	once	TRBD2	CASSPGLAVRQETQYF	TGTGCCAGCAGTCCGGGACTAGCGGTACGACAAGAGACCCAGTACTTC
TRBV29-1	TRBJ2-7	NA	TRBD1	CSVELVQGAYYEQYF	TGCAGCGTTGAACTGGTACAGGGGGCCTACTACGAGCAGTACTTC
TRBV6-5	TRBJ2-2	few	TRBD2	CASSQGGITGELFF	TGTGCCAGCAGCCAGGGAGGGATCACCGGGGAGCTGTTTTTT
TRBV7-8	TRBJ1-1	NA	TRBD1	CASSHRDRGDRNTEAFF	TGTGCCAGCAGCCACCGGGACAGGGGTGATAGGAACACTGAAGCTTTCTTT
TRBV7-9	TRBJ1-1	NA	NA	CASSPLSVGNTEAFF	TGTGCCAGCAGCCCCTTGAGCGTTGGGAACACTGAAGCTTTCTTT
TRBV11-3	TRBJ2-1	NA	TRBD2	CASNRNGLAGNEQFF	TGTGCCAGCAACAGAAATGGACTAGCGGGAAATGAGCAGTTCTTC
TRBV5-8	TRBJ2-7	NA	TRBD1	CASSLAGQGLYEQYF	TGTGCCAGCAGCTTGGCGGGACAGGGGCTCTACGAGCAGTACTTC
TRBV28	TRBJ1-2	NA	TRBD1	CASSTNRDRPFYGYTF	TGTGCCAGCAGTACAAACCGGGACAGGCCCTTCTATGGCTACACCTTC
TRBV7-3	TRBJ1-3	NA	TRBD1	CASSRTGGLGNTIYF	TGTGCCAGCAGCCGAACAGGGGGCTTGGGAAACACCATATATTTT
TRBV19	TRBJ2-1	NA	TRBD2	CASSLRTAGGVQHNEQFF	TGTGCCAGTAGTCTACGTACGGCGGGAGGGGTCCAACACAATGAGCAGTTCTTC
TRBV21-1	TRBJ1-2	few	NA	CASSPWGQDYYGYTF	TGTGCCAGCAGCCCTTGGGGACAGGATTACTATGGCTACACCTTC
TRBV11-3	TRBJ2-3	few	NA	CASSPGERVSTDTQYF	TGTGCCAGCAGCCCGGGCGAGCGGGTGAGCACAGATACGCAGTATTTT
TRBV18	TRBJ2-1	NA	TRBD2	CASSQTSGYSYNEQFF	TGTGCCAGCTCACAGACTAGCGGTTACTCCTACAATGAGCAGTTCTTC
TRBV19	TRBJ2-7	NA	TRBD2	CASRTNGLALGEQYF	TGTGCCAGTAGAACAAATGGACTAGCGTTGGGGGAGCAGTACTTC
TRBV10-2	TRBJ2-2	NA	TRBD2	CASSGTRGTGELFF	TGCGCCAGCTCCGGGACTAGAGGAACCGGGGAGCTGTTTTTT
TRBV10-3	TRBJ2-2	NA	TRBD1	CAISYGQGTGELFF	TGTGCCATCAGCTATGGACAGGGGACCGGGGAGCTGTTTTTT
TRBV14	TRBJ2-3	NA	TRBD2	CASSLIAGSTDTQYF	TGTGCCAGCAGCCTCATAGCGGGGAGCACAGATACGCAGTATTTT
TRBV13	TRBJ2-1	NA	TRBD1	CASSSPPGTGVNEQFF	TGTGCCAGCAGCTCACCTCCCGGGACAGGGGTCAATGAGCAGTTCTTC
TRBV15	TRBJ2-7	NA	NA	CATSRAQDTYEQYF	TGTGCCACCAGCAGAGCACAGGATACCTACGAGCAGTACTTC
TRBV2	TRBJ2-7	NA	TRBD2	CASSGTSGSYEQYF	TGTGCCAGCAGTGGGACTAGCGGTTCCTACGAGCAGTACTTC
TRBV2	TRBJ2-7	NA	TRBD2	CACLAGSYEQYF	TGTGCCTGTTTAGCGGGGTCCTACGAGCAGTACTTC